This TCR beta chain was recovered during a study of cytomegalovirus exposure and HLA in healthy donors. V lost 0 bases and J lost 3, with 6 bases in between. The length of the CDR3 is 13 residues. Germline V gene data show CDR1 as LGHNA and CDR2 as YSLEER. The PCR contained 60 Vbeta and 13 Jbeta primers. Some clones are missing from TCRdb's copy, which holds only in-frame ones; the method was immunoSEQ multiplex PCR. This sample has some 170,000 clones, with around 80% found just once. This chain joins TRBV4-3 and TRBJ2-7; no clear D gene. This receptor was identified in a man aged 35 to 55 in good health and CMV-seronegative. Sequencing was done on a sample of PBMCs. Here the CDR3 DNA reads TGCGCCAGCAGCCAAGAAGCATTCTACGAGCAGTACTTC. Its translation: CASSQEAFYEQYF.